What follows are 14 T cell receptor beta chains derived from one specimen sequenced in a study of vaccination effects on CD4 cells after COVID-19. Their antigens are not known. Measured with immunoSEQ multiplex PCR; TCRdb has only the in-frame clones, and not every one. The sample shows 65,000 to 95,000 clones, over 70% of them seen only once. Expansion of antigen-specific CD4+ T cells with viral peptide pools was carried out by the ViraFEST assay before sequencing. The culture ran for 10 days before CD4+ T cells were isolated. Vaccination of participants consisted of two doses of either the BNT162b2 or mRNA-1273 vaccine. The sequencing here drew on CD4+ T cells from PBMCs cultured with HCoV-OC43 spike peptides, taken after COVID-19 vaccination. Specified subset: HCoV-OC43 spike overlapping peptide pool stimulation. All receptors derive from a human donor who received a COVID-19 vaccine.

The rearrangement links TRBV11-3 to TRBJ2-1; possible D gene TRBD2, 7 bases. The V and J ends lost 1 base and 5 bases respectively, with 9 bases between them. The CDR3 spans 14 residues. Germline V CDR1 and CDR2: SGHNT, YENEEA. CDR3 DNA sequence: TGTGCCAGCAGCTTAGCGGGGGGCCACAATGAGCAGTTCTTC. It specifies CASSLAGGHNEQFF. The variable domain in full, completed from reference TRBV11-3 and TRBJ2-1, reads EAGVVQSPRYKIIEKKQPVAFWCNPISGHNTLYWYLQNLGQGPELLIRYENEEAVDDSQLPKDRFSAERLKGVDSTLKIQPAELGDSAVYLCASSLAGGHNEQFFGPGTRLTVL.

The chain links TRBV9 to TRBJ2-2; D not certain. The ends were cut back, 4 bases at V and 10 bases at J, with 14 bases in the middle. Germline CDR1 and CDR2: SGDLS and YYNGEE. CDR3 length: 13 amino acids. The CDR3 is CASSPFSRLELFF. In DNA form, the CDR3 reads TGTGCCAGCAGCCCCTTCTCCCGTTTGGAGCTGTTTTTT.

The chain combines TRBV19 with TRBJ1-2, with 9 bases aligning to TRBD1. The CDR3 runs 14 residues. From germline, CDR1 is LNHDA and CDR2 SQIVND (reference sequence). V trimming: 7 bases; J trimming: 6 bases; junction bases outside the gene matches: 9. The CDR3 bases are TGTGCCAGTAACCAGGACAGGGGACTAAATGGCTACACCTTC. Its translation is CASNQDRGLNGYTF.

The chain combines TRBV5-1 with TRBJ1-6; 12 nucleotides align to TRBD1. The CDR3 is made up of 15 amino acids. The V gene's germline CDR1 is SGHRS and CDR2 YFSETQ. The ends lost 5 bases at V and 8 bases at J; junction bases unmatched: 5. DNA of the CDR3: TGCGCCAGCAGATCGGGACAGGGGGCTGATTCACCCCTCCACTTT. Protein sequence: CASRSGQGADSPLHF. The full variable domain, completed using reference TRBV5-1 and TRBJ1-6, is KAGVTQTPRYLIKTRGQQVTLSCSPISGHRSVSWYQQTPGQGLQFLFEYFSETQRNKGNFPGRFSGRQFSNSRSEMNVSTLELGDSALYLCASRSGQGADSPLHFGNGTRLTVT.

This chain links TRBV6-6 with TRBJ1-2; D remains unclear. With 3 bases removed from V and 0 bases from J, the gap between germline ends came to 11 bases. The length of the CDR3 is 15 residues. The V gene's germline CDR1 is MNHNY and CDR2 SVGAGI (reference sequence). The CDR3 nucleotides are TGTGCCAGCAGTTATGACGGCACCACTAACTATGGCTACACCTTC. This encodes CASSYDGTTNYGYTF.

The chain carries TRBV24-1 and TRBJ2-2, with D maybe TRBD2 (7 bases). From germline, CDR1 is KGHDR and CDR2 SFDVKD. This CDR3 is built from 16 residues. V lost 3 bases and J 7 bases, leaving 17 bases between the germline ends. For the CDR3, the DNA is TGTGCCACCAGTGATACCCTGAGGGGGGGGAGCGGGGAGCTGTTTTTT. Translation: CATSDTLRGGSGELFF.

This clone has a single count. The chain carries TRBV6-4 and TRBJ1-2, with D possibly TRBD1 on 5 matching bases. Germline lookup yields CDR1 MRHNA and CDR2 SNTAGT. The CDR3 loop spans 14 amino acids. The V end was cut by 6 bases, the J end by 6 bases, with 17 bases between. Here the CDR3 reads CASSVGPTGDGYTF. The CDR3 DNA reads TGTGCCAGCAGCGTGGGACCGACGGGGGATGGCTACACCTTC.

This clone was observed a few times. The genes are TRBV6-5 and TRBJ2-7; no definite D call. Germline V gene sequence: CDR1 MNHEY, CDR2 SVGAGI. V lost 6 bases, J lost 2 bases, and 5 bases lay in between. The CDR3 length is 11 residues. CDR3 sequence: CASRIPYEQYV. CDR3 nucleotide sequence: TGTGCCAGCAGGATCCCCTACGAGCAGTACGTC.

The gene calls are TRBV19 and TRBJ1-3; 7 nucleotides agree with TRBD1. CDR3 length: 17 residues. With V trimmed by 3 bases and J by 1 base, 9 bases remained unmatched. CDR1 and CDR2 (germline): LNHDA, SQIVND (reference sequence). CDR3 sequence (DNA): TGTGCCAGTAGTATGGGACAGTTTTACCTTTCTGGAAACACCATATATTTT. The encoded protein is CASSMGQFYLSGNTIYF. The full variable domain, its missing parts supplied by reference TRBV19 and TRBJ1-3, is DGGITQSPKYLFRKEGQNVTLSCEQNLNHDAMYWYRQDPGQGLRLIYYSQIVNDFQKGDIAEGYSVSREKKESFPLTVTSAQKNPTAFYLCASSMGQFYLSGNTIYFGEGSWLTVV.

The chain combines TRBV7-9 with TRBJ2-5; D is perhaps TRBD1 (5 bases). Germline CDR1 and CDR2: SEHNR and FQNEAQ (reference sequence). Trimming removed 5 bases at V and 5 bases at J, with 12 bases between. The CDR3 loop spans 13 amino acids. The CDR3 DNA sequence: TGTGCCAGCAGCGGTTGGGGCCCGGAGACCCAGTACTTC. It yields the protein CASSGWGPETQYF.

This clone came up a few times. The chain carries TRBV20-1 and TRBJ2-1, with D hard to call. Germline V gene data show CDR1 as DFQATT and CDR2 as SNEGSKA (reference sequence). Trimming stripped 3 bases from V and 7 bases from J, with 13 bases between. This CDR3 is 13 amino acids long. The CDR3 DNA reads TGCAGTGCTAGTCAAGCTACTGATAATGAGCAGTTCTTC. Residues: CSASQATDNEQFF.

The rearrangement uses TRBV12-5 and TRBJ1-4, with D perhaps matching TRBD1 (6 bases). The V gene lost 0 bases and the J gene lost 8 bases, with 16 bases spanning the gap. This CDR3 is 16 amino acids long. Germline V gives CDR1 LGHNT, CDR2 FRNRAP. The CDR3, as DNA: TGTGCTAGTGGTTTGGTACTTTCGAGGGGGGGCGAAAAACTGTTTTTT. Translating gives CASGLVLSRGGEKLFF.

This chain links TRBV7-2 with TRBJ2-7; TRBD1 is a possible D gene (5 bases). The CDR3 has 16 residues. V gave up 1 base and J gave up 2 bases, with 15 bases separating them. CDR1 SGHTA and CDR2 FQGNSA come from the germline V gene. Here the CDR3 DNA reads TGTGCCAGCAGCTTAGGCCCAGGGAATCTACCCTACGAGCAGTACGTC. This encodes CASSLGPGNLPYEQYV.

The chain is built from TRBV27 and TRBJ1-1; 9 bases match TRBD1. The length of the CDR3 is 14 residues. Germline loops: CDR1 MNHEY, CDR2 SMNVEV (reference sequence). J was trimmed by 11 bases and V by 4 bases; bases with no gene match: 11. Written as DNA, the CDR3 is TGTGCCAGCAGTTCCGAACAGGGGGCGCGTGGCGCTTTCTTT. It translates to CASSSEQGARGAFF.